The sequence of this T cell receptor (beta chain) was determined in a study of cytomegalovirus exposure and HLA in healthy donors. Study-level information: Membership in the Caucasian-associated ancestry cluster was found for 65% to 85% of nearly 400 genotyped donors. Study-level findings and limits: Some V segments, including TRBV6-2 and TRBV6-3, were excluded as indistinguishable. Reported findings show TCR beta sequences accurately forecast HLA-A and HLA-B alleles in most subjects.

Primers for the PCR totalled 60 Vbeta and 13 Jbeta. Clones were sequenced by immunoSEQ multiplex PCR, and TCRdb holds only the in-frame ones, with some missing. The repertoire includes under 200,000 clones, approximately 86% of them detected once, and roughly 0.34% sits in the top ten. In regard to this clone: The antigen is undetermined.

Germline assignment: CDR1 SGDLS and CDR2 YYNGEE. The V end was cut by 1 base, the J end by 5 bases, with 10 bases between. The CDR3 runs 13 residues. When sampled, the donors appeared nominally healthy, though they likely had unrecorded immune exposures. The TCR sequence derives from a woman in her 30s in good health and CMV-seronegative. The J gene is TRBJ2-7, the V gene TRBV9; D perhaps matches TRBD1 (6 bases). Material for sequencing was PBMCs. The CDR3 protein is CASSVNPGDEQYF. Here the CDR3 DNA reads TGTGCCAGCAGCGTAAATCCAGGGGACGAGCAGTACTTC. The variable domain in full, completed from reference TRBV9 and TRBJ2-7, reads DSGVTQTPKHLITATGQRVTLRCSPRSGDLSVYWYQQSLDQGLQFLIQYYNGEERAKGNILERFSAQQFPDLHSELNLSSLELGDSALYFCASSVNPGDEQYFGPGTRLTVT.